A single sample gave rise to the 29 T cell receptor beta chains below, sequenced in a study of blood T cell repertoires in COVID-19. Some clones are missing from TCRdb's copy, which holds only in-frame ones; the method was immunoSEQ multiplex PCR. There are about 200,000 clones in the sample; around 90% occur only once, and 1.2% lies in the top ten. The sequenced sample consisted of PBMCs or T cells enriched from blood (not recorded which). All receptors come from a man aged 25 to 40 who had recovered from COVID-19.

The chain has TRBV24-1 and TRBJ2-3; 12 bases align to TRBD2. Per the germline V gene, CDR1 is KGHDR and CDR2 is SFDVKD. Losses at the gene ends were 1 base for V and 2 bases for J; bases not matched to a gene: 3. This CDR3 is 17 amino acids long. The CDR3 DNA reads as TGTGCCACCAGTGATTTCCTAGCGGGGGGGCCCACAGATACGCAGTATTTT. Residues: CATSDFLAGGPTDTQYF.

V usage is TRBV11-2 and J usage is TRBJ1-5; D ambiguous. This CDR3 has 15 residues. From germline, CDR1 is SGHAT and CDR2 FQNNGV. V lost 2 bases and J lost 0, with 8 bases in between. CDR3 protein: CASSLNSYSNQPQHF. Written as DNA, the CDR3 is TGTGCCAGCAGCTTAAATAGTTATAGCAATCAGCCCCAGCATTTT.

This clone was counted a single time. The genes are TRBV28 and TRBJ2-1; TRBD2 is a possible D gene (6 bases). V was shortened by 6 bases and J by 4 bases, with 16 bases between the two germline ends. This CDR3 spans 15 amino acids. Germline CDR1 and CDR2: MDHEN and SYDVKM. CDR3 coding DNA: TGTGCCAGCAGATGGCGGGGAAGAGATTACAATGAGCAGTTCTTC. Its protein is CASRWRGRDYNEQFF.

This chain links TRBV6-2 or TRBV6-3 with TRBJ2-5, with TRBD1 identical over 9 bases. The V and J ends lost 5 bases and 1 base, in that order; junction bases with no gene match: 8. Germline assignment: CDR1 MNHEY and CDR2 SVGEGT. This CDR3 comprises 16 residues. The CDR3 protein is CASSPLGQGIQETQYF. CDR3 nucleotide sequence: TGTGCCAGCAGTCCCCTGGGACAGGGAATCCAAGAGACCCAGTACTTC.

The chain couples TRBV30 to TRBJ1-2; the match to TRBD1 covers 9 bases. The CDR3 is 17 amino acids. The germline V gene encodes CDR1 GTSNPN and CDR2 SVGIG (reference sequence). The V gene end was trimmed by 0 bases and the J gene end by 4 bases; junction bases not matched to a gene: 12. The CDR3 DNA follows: TGTGCCTGGAGTGTGGGCGGGACAGGGACCTACCCCTATGGCTACACCTTC. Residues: CAWSVGGTGTYPYGYTF. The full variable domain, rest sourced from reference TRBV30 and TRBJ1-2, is SQTIHQWPATLVQPVGSPLSLECTVEGTSNPNLYWYRQAAGRGLQLLFYSVGIGQISSEVPQNLSASRPQDRQFILSSKKLLLSDSGFYLCAWSVGGTGTYPYGYTFGSGTRLTVV.

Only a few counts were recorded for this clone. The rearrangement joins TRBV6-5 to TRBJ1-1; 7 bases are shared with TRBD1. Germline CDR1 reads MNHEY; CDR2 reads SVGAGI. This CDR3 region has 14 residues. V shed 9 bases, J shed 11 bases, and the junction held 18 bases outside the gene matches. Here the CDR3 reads CASRRERTGLAAFF. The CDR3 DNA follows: TGTGCCAGTCGTCGCGAGAGGACAGGATTGGCCGCTTTCTTT.

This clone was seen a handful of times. CDR3 DNA sequence: TGCGCCAGCAGCCTCGGTTCTGGAAACACCATATATTTT. The encoded protein is CASSLGSGNTIYF. The V call is TRBV5-1, the J call TRBJ1-3; the D is unclear. Germline assignment: CDR1 SGHRS and CDR2 YFSETQ. The CDR3 runs to 13 residues. The germline V and J ends were trimmed by 4 bases and 1 base, with 6 bases remaining between them.

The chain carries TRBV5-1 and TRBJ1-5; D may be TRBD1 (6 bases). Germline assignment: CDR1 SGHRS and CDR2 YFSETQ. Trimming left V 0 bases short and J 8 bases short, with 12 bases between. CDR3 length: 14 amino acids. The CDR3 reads CASSLEQGGKPQHF. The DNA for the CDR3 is TGCGCCAGCAGCTTGGAACAGGGAGGGAAGCCCCAGCATTTT. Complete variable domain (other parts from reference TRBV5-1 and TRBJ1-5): KAGVTQTPRYLIKTRGQQVTLSCSPISGHRSVSWYQQTPGQGLQFLFEYFSETQRNKGNFPGRFSGRQFSNSRSEMNVSTLELGDSALYLCASSLEQGGKPQHFGDGTRLSIL.

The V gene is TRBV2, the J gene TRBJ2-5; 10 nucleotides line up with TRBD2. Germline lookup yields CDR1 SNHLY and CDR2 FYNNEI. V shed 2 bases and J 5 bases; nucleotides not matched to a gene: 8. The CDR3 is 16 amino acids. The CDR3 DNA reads TGTGCCAGCAGTGAAAATCCGGGACTAGCGAGGGAGACCCAGTACTTC. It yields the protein CASSENPGLARETQYF.

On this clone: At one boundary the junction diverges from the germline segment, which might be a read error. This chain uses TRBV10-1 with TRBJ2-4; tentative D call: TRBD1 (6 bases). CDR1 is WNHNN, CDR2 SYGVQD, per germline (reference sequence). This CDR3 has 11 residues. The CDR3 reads CASSLLRDTDF. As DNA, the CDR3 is TGCGCCAGCAGTCTTTTGAGGGACACTGACTTC.

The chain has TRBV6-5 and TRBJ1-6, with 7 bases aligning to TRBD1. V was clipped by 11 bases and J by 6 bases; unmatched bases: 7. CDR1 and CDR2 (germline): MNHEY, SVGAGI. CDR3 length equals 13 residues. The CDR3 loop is CAGGQSSNSPLHF. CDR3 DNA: TGTGCCGGGGGACAGAGCAGTAATTCACCCCTCCACTTT.

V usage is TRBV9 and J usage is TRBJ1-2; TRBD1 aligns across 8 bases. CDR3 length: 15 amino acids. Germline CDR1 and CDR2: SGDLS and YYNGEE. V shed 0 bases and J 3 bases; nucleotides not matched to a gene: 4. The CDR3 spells CASSVGTGRYYGYTF. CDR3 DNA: TGTGCCAGCAGCGTAGGGACAGGGAGGTACTATGGCTACACCTTC.

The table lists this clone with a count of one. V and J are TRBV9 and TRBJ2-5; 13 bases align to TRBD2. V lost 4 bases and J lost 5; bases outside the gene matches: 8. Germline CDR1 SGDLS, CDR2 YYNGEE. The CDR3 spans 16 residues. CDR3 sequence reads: CASSPRLAGGTETQYF. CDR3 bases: TGTGCCAGCAGCCCAAGACTAGCGGGGGGTACGGAGACCCAGTACTTC.

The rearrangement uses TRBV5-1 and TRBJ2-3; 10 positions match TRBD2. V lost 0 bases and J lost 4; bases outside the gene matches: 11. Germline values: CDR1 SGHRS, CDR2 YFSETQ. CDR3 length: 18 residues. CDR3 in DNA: TGCGCCAGCAGCTTGGCTCGGGCTAGCGGGAGAATAGCAGATACGCAGTATTTT. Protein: CASSLARASGRIADTQYF.

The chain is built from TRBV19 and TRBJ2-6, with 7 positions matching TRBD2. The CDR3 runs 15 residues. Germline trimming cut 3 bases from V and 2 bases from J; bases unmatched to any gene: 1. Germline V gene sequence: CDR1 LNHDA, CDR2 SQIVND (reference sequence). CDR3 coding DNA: TGTGCCAGTAGTATGGGGGGGACTGGGGCCAACGTCCTGACTTTC. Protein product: CASSMGGTGANVLTF.

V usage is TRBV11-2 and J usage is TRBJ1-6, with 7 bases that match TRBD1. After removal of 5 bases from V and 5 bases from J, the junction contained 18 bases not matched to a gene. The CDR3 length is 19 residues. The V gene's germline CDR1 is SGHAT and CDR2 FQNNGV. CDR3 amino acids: CASSPRNLQGMVDNSPLHF. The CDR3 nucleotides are TGTGCCAGCAGCCCCAGAAACTTACAGGGGATGGTGGATAATTCACCCCTCCACTTT.

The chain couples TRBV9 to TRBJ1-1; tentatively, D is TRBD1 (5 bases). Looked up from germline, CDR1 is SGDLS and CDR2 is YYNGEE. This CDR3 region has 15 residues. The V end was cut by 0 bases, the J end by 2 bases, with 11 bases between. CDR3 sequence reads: CASSVGSGKNTEAFF. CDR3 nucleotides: TGTGCCAGCAGCGTAGGTTCAGGGAAAAACACTGAAGCTTTCTTT.

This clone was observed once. The CDR3 nucleotides read TGTGCCAGCAGCCCCCCGGGACGGGAACCAGGGGGGAATCAGCCCCAGCATTTT. Translated: CASSPPGREPGGNQPQHF. This rearrangement joins TRBV3-1 (or the pseudogene TRBV3-2) to TRBJ1-5; the match to TRBD1 covers 7 bases. J gave up 4 bases and V 4 bases, and 16 bases lay outside the gene matches. Germline V CDR1 and CDR2: LGHDT, YNNKEL (reference sequence). This CDR3 is built from 18 residues.

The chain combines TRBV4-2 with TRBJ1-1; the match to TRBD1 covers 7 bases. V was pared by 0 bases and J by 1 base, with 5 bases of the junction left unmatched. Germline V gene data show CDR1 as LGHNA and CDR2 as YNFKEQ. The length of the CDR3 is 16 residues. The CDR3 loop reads CASSQDTGAKNTEAFF. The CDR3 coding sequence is TGTGCCAGCAGCCAAGACACAGGGGCCAAGAACACTGAAGCTTTCTTT.

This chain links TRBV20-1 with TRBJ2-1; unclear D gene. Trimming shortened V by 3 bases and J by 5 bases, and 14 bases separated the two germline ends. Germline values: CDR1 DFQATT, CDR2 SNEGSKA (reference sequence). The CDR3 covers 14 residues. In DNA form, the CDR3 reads TGCAGTGCTAGTGGTCTTTCGGGTAACAATGAGCAGTTCTTC. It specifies CSASGLSGNNEQFF.

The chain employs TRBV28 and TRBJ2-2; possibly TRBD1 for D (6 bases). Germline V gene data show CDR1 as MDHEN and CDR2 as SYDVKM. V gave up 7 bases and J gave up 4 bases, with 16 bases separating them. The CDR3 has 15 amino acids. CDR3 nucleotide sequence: TGTGCCAGCACCCACAACAGGGTCGGCACCGGGGAGCTGTTTTTT. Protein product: CASTHNRVGTGELFF.

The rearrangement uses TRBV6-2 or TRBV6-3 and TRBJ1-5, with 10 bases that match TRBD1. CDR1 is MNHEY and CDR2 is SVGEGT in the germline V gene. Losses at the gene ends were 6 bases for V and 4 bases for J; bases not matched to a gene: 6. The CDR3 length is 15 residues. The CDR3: CASSRGQGRNQPQHF. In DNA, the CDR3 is TGTGCCAGCAGCCGGGGACAGGGGAGGAATCAGCCCCAGCATTTT.

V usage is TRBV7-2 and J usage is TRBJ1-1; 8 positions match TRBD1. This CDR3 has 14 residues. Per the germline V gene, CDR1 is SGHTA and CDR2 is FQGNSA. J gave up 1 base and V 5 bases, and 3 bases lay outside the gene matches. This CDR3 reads CASSRDRRNTEAFF. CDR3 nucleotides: TGTGCCAGCAGCCGGGACAGGAGGAACACTGAAGCTTTCTTT.

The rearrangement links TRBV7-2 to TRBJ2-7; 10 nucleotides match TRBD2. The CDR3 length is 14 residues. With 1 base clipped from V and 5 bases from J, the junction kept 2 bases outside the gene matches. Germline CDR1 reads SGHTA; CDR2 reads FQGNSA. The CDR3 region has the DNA TGTGCCAGCAGCTTAGTACTAGCGGGAAACGAGCAGTACTTC. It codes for CASSLVLAGNEQYF.

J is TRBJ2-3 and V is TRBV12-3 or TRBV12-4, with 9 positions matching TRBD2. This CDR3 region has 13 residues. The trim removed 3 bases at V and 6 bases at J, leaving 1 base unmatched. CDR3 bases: TGTGCCAGCAGTTTGCTAGCGGGGGATACGCAGTATTTT. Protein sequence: CASSLLAGDTQYF.

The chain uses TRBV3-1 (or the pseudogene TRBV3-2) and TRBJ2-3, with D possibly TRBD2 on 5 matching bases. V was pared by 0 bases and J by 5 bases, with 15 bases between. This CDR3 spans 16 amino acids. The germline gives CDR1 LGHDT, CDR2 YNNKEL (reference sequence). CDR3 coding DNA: TGTGCCAGCAGCCAAGAATGGGCTAGCACGGTAGATACGCAGTATTTT. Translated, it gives CASSQEWASTVDTQYF.

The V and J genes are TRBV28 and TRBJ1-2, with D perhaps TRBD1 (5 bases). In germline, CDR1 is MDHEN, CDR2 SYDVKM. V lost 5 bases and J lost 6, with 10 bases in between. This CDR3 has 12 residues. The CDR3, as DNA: TGTGCCAGCAGTCTGTGGGGGGATGGCTACACCTTC. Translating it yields CASSLWGDGYTF.

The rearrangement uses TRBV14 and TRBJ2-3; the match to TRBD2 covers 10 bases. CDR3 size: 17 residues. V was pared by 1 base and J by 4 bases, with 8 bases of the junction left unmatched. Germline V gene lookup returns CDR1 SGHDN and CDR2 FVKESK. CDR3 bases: TGTGCCAGCAGCCAAGGGCTAGCGGGGGCTAACTCAGATACGCAGTATTTT. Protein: CASSQGLAGANSDTQYF.

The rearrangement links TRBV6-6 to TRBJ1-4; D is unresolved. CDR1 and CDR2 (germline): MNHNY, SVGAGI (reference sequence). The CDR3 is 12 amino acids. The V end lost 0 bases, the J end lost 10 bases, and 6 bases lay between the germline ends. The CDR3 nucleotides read TGTGCCAGCAGTTACTCGATGGCAAAACTGTTTTTT. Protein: CASSYSMAKLFF.